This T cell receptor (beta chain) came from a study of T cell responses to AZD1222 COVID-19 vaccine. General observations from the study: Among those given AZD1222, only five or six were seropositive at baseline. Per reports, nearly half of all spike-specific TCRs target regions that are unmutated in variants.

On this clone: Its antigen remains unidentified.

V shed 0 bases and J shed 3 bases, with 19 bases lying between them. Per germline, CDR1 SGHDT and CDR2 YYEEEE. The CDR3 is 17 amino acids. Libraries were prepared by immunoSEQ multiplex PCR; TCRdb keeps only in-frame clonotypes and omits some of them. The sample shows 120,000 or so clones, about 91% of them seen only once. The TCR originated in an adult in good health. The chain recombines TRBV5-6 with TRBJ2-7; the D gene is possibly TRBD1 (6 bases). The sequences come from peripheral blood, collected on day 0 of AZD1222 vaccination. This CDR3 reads CASSLAWVGQGYYEQYF. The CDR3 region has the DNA TGTGCCAGCAGCTTGGCCTGGGTGGGGCAGGGGTACTACGAGCAGTACTTC. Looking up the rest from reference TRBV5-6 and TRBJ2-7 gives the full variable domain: DAGVTQSPTHLIKTRGQQVTLRCSPKSGHDTVSWYQQALGQGPQFIFQYYEEEERQRGNFPDRFSGHQFPNYSSELNVNALLLGDSALYLCASSLAWVGQGYYEQYFGPGTRLTVT.